These 10 T cell receptor beta chains were all obtained from the same sample, sequenced in a study of blood T cells in healthy people across ages. Using a J-beta primer mix together with a sample-barcoded 5' primer, a second PCR was run for roughly 6 to 12 cycles. Using its own MiXCR run on the 5' RACE reads, TCRdb lists one record per CDR3 protein. The repertoire holds around 820,000 distinct CDR3 sequences, with around a quarter as singletons. This sample was shared with a second study, whose subject was T cells of mothers and their children.

Sequenced material: blood. These receptors were collected from a boy aged 5-17 years in good health.

The chain couples TRBV7-9 to TRBJ1-4; D might be TRBD1 (6 bases). Deletions cut 5 bases from V and 6 bases from J, with 7 bases between. The length of the CDR3 is 12 residues. Germline V gene sequence: CDR1 SEHNR, CDR2 FQNEAQ (reference sequence). The CDR3 reads CASSRTDEKLFF. CDR3 nucleotides: TGTGCCAGCAGCCGGACAGATGAAAAACTGTTTTTT.

The rearrangement joins TRBV3-1 to TRBJ2-5; 11 bases are a match to TRBD2. Unmatched junction bases numbered 10, after V lost 2 bases and J lost 2 bases. Germline-derived CDR1 and CDR2 are LGHDT and YNNKEL (reference sequence). The CDR3 extends over 18 amino acids. CDR3 residues: CASSQLLAGVAPQETQYF. The CDR3 nucleotides are TGTGCCAGCAGCCAATTACTAGCGGGGGTTGCGCCACAAGAGACCCAGTACTTC.

This clonotype was observed a handful of times. V usage is TRBV7-8 and J usage is TRBJ1-4; D gene ambiguous. The length of the CDR3 is 16 residues. Trimming took off 3 bases at V and 4 bases at J, with 15 bases between the two ends. Germline V gene data show CDR1 as SGHVS and CDR2 as FQNEAQ. CDR3 in DNA: TGTGCCAGCAGCTTGTTTTTTGAGTCGGGTAATGAAAAACTGTTTTTT. It specifies CASSLFFESGNEKLFF.

The chain uses TRBV29-1 and TRBJ2-3; 9 nucleotides line up with TRBD2. The CDR3 sequence is 12 residues long. Germline V CDR1 and CDR2: SQVTM, ANQGSEA. J lost 8 bases, V lost 4 bases, and 4 bases had no gene match. The DNA for the CDR3 is TGCAGCGTTGCCGGAGCGGGGGGTACGCAGTATTTT. Amino acid sequence: CSVAGAGGTQYF.

The DNA of the CDR3 is TGCGCCAGCGGGAGACAGGGGGCATCGGATACGCAGTATTTT. Its protein product is CASGRQGASDTQYF. The rearrangement joins TRBV4-3 to TRBJ2-3, with 10 bases identical to TRBD1. V lost 8 bases and J lost 6; bases outside the gene matches: 8. This CDR3 has 14 residues. The germline V gene has CDR1 LGHNA and CDR2 YSLEER.

A few counts support this clonotype. The CDR3 end shows no conserved phenylalanine or tryptophan, and so a read error is likely. This chain links TRBV25-1 with TRBJ2-7, with 9 bases matching TRBD2. The CDR3 extends over 13 amino acids. J was trimmed by 7 bases and V by 10 bases; bases with no gene match: 11. Per the germline V gene, CDR1 is MGHDK and CDR2 is SYGVNS. The CDR3 DNA reads as TGTGCCACCTCGACTAGCGGTGCTTGGGAGCAGTACCTC. Protein: CATSTSGAWEQYL.

This clonotype was recorded a few times. The chain joins TRBV3-1 to TRBJ1-2, with D maybe TRBD1 (6 bases). CDR1 LGHDT and CDR2 YNNKEL come from the germline V gene (reference sequence). The V and J ends lost 3 bases and 0 bases respectively, with 11 bases between them. There are 15 residues in the CDR3. The DNA of the CDR3 is TGTGCCAGCAGCCAGGGGACAAGAGCTAACTATGGCTACACCTTC. This translates into CASSQGTRANYGYTF.

This clonotype was observed a few times. The V and J genes are TRBV20-1 and TRBJ2-7; 14 bases agree with TRBD2. Trimming cost V 3 bases and J 7 bases; bases outside gene matches: 8. The length of the CDR3 is 15 residues. CDR1 DFQATT and CDR2 SNEGSKA come from the germline V gene (reference sequence). Here the CDR3 DNA reads TGCAGTGCTAGCGGACTAGCGGGAGGCTGGGGAGAGCAGTACTTC. Translated, it gives CSASGLAGGWGEQYF.

The V gene is TRBV20-1, the J gene TRBJ1-2, with TRBD1 identical over 9 bases. The CDR3 is made up of 15 amino acids. After removal of 2 bases from V and 2 bases from J, the junction contained 6 bases not matched to a gene. In germline, CDR1 is DFQATT, CDR2 SNEGSKA (reference sequence). CDR3 sequence: CSARHWTGANYGYTF. As DNA, the CDR3 is TGCAGTGCTAGACATTGGACAGGGGCCAACTATGGCTACACCTTC.

This chain links TRBV6-5 with TRBJ2-2; 10 bases fit TRBD1. The CDR3 extends over 16 amino acids. Losses at the gene ends were 2 bases for V and 6 bases for J; bases not matched to a gene: 6. Germline V lookup: CDR1 MNHEY, CDR2 SVGAGI. As DNA, the CDR3 is TGTGCCAGCAGTTACCAACGACAGGGGGCGGCCGGGGAGCTGTTTTTT. Protein sequence: CASSYQRQGAAGELFF.